This TCR beta chain is from a study of blood T cells in healthy people across ages. Primers used in a second PCR of roughly 6 to 12 cycles were a sample-barcoded 5' primer and a J-beta primer mix. TCRdb redid the calling of the 5' RACE reads with MiXCR, one entry per CDR3 protein. The sample lists around 650,000 distinct CDR3 sequences, 40% to 50% seen once, with 25% to 35% in the top ten. The CDR3 totals 13 residues. Germline lookup yields CDR1 MNHEY and CDR2 SVGEGT. Trimming pared 8 bases from V and 2 bases from J, leaving 12 bases between. This TCR was recovered from an elderly man in good health. This chain joins TRBV6-2 or TRBV6-3 and TRBJ1-2; the D gene is possibly TRBD1 (5 bases). The specimen sequenced was blood. The CDR3 loop reads CASEQDWNYGYTF. The CDR3, as DNA: TGTGCCAGCGAACAGGACTGGAACTATGGCTACACCTTC.